This TCR beta chain was retrieved from a study of preoperative IRX-2 immunotherapy in early breast cancer (dated by TCRdb to between 2019 and 2020). The library was prepared using the immunoSEQ multiplex PCR assay. This is the immuneACCESS table as TCRdb keeps it, with only in-frame sequences that have V and J called. A part of the clones is gone; compared with another copy, unresolved V genes explain less than half, and the rest is unexplained. Present in this sample are about 33,000 clones, over 85% of which were seen just once. The ten most abundant clones make up 1.6% of the sample. With regard to this clone: Its antigen has not been determined. Base qualities are not provided; no much larger clone lies one nucleotide away.

The meaning of the sample's treatment or condition label: preoperative locoregional IRX-2 cytokine immunotherapy. The samples were obtained from a phase Ib study in which preoperative, locoregional IRX-2 cytokine immunotherapy intended to prime immune responses was tested. The donors were early-stage breast cancer patients who were given IRX-2 prior to surgery. Compared with germline, V lacks 6 bases and J lacks 1 base; bases without a gene match: 2. The germline V gene encodes CDR1 MRHNA and CDR2 SNTAGT. The CDR3 runs 15 residues from the cysteine to the phenylalanine. CDR3 DNA only is kept here, 45 bases in frame from base 1.

The sequences come from tumor tissue, collected after IRX-2 immunotherapy. The V and J genes are TRBV6-4 and TRBJ2-1; 11 central nucleotides agree with TRBD2. This sequence was found in a human donor with breast cancer. The nucleotides are TGTGCCAGCAGATCTAGCGGGAGGTCCTACAATGAGCAGTTCTTC. The translation is CASRSSGRSYNEQFF.